A selection of T cell receptor beta chains follows, all from one sample in a study of OX40 agonist ivuxolimab in advanced cancers. Some clones are missing from TCRdb's copy, which holds only in-frame ones; the method was immunoSEQ multiplex PCR. The repertoire includes fewer than 200,000 clones, roughly 94% of them detected once, and around 0.28% sits in the top ten. The sequences come from CD4+ or CD8+ T cells sorted from blood, collected in a trial of the OX40 agonist ivuxolimab. All receptors derive from an adult with an advanced solid tumor such as melanoma, head and neck, liver or kidney cancer. Each CDR3 is given with its conserved first and last residue.

CDR3 protein	V gene	J gene
CAISESLRGNQPQHF	TRBV10-3	TRBJ1-5
CASSSSDHGDNEQFF	TRBV11-2	TRBJ2-1
CASSVALQGSLFSPLHF	TRBV9	TRBJ1-6
CSVAADSNQPQHF	TRBV29-1	TRBJ1-5
CASSLNRLAGGDGQYF	TRBV7-3	TRBJ2-4
CSVDWGQGDGYTF	TRBV29-1	TRBJ1-2
CASSLVGSGGQGEQYF	TRBV7-8	TRBJ2-7
CASSQGSVGSNQPQHF	TRBV4-1	TRBJ1-5
CASSLGGPGSGYTF	TRBV11-2	TRBJ1-2
CASRLQGFEQYF	TRBV2	NA
CASSQETDTQYF	TRBV4-3	TRBJ2-3
CASSLRQGNNEQFF	TRBV5-1	TRBJ2-1
CASSLLGTTNEKLFF	TRBV7-9	TRBJ1-4
CASGPGGFFPPTEAFF	TRBV7-8	TRBJ1-1
CASSQDISGANVLTF	TRBV4-3	TRBJ2-6
CASSPFPGTGTLTNEKLFF	TRBV18	TRBJ1-4
CASSLARQRAQFF	TRBV7-2	TRBJ2-1
CASSLVGPYSGNTIYF	TRBV5-1	TRBJ1-3
CASRLRTGAGGETQYF	TRBV28	TRBJ2-5
CASSPGRIYGYTF	TRBV5-1	TRBJ1-2
CASSRWTSGSGEQFF	TRBV19	TRBJ2-1
CAWSGGVSNQPQHF	TRBV30	TRBJ1-5
CASSGGLYGYTF	TRBV25-1	TRBJ1-2
CASSTYRGQQYF	TRBV18	TRBJ2-7
CASSFTSGSVGETQYF	TRBV5-8	TRBJ2-5
CASSARTPGQNTDTQYF	TRBV21-1	TRBJ2-3
CASSLQGAATDTQYF	TRBV5-5	TRBJ2-3
CASSLAGTGGQPQHF	TRBV5-5	TRBJ1-5
CASSPLGVTEAFF	TRBV18	TRBJ1-1
CASSWGQGYGYTF	TRBV5-6	TRBJ1-2
CASSSPPLAGGPQSSYNEQFF	TRBV5-1	TRBJ2-1
CAISESSETQYF	TRBV10-3	TRBJ2-5
CSALFGSAQPQHF	TRBV29-1	TRBJ1-5
CASSLPGGNQPQHF	TRBV18	TRBJ1-5
CASRAPGQGPYEQYF	TRBV6-5	TRBJ2-7
CASSSSLSYEQYF	TRBV28	TRBJ2-7
CASSSRAESGGYTF	TRBV7-2	TRBJ1-2
CASSQEGLAGGLADTQYF	TRBV4-3	TRBJ2-3
CASSQGQAVYGYTF	TRBV5-1	TRBJ1-2
CASSATKTGPKPTEAFF	TRBV5-1	TRBJ1-1